This T cell receptor beta chain stems from a study of blood T cell repertoires in COVID-19. Across the whole study: Whether acute or convalescent, the COVID-19 samples came from the United States, Italy and Spain. Nucleic acid was either cDNA or gDNA, and it came from T cells, B-cell-depleted T cells, or PBMCs.

In the authors' methods: Estimation of nucleated cell counts relied on the amplification of reference gene primers. Here immunoSEQ multiplex PCR was the method, and the copy in TCRdb shows in-frame clones only, minus some. The V and J calls and clone size come from that table; D and trimming were worked out from the DNA. Counted here are 250,000 to 350,000 clones, around 87% occurring once; the ten biggest clones make up 7.8%. Unmatched junction bases numbered 7, after V lost 5 bases and J lost 4 bases. The CDR3 covers 15 residues. From germline, CDR1 is MNHEY and CDR2 SMNVEV (reference sequence). This clone was detected once.

The source material was peripheral blood. This clonotype was sampled from a woman between 50 and 59 years old who had recovered from COVID-19. The chain recombines TRBV27 with TRBJ2-7, with TRBD2 matching over 11 bases. The CDR3: CASSHGLAGFYEQYF. The CDR3 DNA reads TGTGCCAGCAGTCATGGACTAGCGGGTTTTTACGAGCAGTACTTC.